Each of the 9 T cell receptor beta chains below was sequenced from the same sample in a study of T cell responses to AZD1222 COVID-19 vaccine. The assay was immunoSEQ multiplex PCR, and TCRdb's table has in-frame clones only and misses some. The table lists around 100,000 clones, around nine tenths of them singletons. The input for sequencing was peripheral blood, taken 28 days after the second dose of the MenACWY control vaccine. Source of these receptors: an adult who received the MenACWY meningococcal vaccine as a control.

V and J are TRBV18 and TRBJ2-7; a weak D match, TRBD1 (6 bases). Germline assignment: CDR1 KGHSH and CDR2 LQKENI. The CDR3 totals 17 residues. V shed 3 bases and J shed 4 bases, with 22 bases lying between them. The CDR3 is CASSPAGTTGLLYEQYF. As DNA, the CDR3 is TGTGCCAGCTCACCCGCCGGGACAACGGGCCTATTGTACGAGCAGTACTTC.

The chain couples TRBV6-1 to TRBJ1-1; D not certain. Trimming pared 2 bases from V and 1 base from J, leaving 5 bases between. This CDR3 has 13 residues. Germline V CDR1 and CDR2: MNHNS, SASEGT. CDR3 DNA sequence: TGTGCCAGCAGTGAACAGAAGAACACTGAAGCTTTCTTT. It translates to CASSEQKNTEAFF.

This CDR3 reads CASSYSMGDTEAFF. The DNA for the CDR3 is TGTGCCAGCAGTTACTCTATGGGGGACACTGAAGCTTTCTTT. This chain links TRBV6-5 with TRBJ1-1, with D possibly matching TRBD1 (5 bases). The V gene's germline CDR1 is MNHEY and CDR2 SVGAGI. Trimming pared 0 bases from V and 3 bases from J, leaving 8 bases between. The CDR3 covers 14 residues.

The chain couples TRBV2 to TRBJ1-5, with 8 bases aligning to TRBD1. The V segment lost 10 bases and the J segment 6 bases; nucleotides outside the gene matches: 8. CDR1 and CDR2 (germline): SNHLY, FYNNEI. This CDR3 is 13 amino acids long. The CDR3 DNA reads TGTGCCACACGAGACAGGGGAAGTCAGCCCCAGCATTTT. Translated, it gives CATRDRGSQPQHF.

This clone was picked up a small number of times. This chain connects TRBV9 to TRBJ1-2; the D is unclear. The germline gives CDR1 SGDLS, CDR2 YYNGEE. There are 14 residues in the CDR3. V shed 7 bases and J shed 5 bases, with 18 bases lying between them. CDR3 in DNA: TGTGCCAGCGGTACCGGTGATGGTTGGTATGGCTACACCTTC. Translation: CASGTGDGWYGYTF.

V is TRBV11-2 and J is TRBJ1-1; 7 nucleotides align to TRBD1. Germline values: CDR1 SGHAT, CDR2 FQNNGV. V was pared by 3 bases and J by 1 base, with 2 bases of the junction left unmatched. There are 14 residues in the CDR3. CDR3 coding DNA: TGTGCCAGCAGCTTTCGGACAGGGAACACTGAAGCTTTCTTT. Translated: CASSFRTGNTEAFF.

The CDR3 DNA is TGCGCCAGCAGCCAAGCCCCAGCGGCTAGCTCCTACAATGAGCAGTTCTTC. As protein: CASSQAPAASSYNEQFF. The chain is built from TRBV4-1 and TRBJ2-1; D might be TRBD2 (5 bases). The V end was cut by 1 base, the J end by 0 bases, with 13 bases between. Germline assignment: CDR1 MGHRA and CDR2 YSYEKL. The CDR3 has 17 residues.

The J gene is TRBJ2-5, the V gene TRBV5-1, with TRBD1 matching 8 bases. CDR1 and CDR2 (germline): SGHRS, YFSETQ. This CDR3 has 15 amino acids. Trimming took 0 bases from V and 4 from J; bases not matched to a gene: 5. CDR3 bases: TGCGCCAGCAGCTTGGGGGCAGGGGGCAGAGAGACCCAGTACTTC. Encoded protein: CASSLGAGGRETQYF.

The gene calls are TRBV15 and TRBJ1-4; the D gene is possibly TRBD1 (5 bases). The CDR3 contains 13 residues. The V gene lost 6 bases and the J gene lost 8 bases, with 13 bases spanning the gap. CDR1 LNHNV and CDR2 YYDKDF come from the germline V gene (reference sequence). Here the CDR3 DNA reads TGTGCCACCAGTAGGCAGGGCGTGGAAAAACTGTTTTTT. It is translated as CATSRQGVEKLFF.